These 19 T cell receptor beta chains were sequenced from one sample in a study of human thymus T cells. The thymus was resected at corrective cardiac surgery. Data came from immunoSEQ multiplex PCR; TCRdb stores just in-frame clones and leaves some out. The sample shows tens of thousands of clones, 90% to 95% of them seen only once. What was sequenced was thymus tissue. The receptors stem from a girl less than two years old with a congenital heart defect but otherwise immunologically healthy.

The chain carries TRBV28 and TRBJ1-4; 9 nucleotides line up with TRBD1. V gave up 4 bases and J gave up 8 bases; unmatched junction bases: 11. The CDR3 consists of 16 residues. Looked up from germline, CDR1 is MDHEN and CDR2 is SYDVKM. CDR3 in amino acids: CASSSALRDRDEKLFF. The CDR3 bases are TGTGCCAGCAGTTCCGCTCTCCGGGACAGGGACGAAAAACTGTTTTTT.

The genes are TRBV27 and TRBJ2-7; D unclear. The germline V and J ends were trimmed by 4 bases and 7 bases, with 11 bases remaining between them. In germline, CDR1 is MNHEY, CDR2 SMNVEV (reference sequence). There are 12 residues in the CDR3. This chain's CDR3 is CASSSSPGEQYF. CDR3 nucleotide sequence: TGTGCCAGCAGTTCTTCACCTGGGGAGCAGTACTTC.

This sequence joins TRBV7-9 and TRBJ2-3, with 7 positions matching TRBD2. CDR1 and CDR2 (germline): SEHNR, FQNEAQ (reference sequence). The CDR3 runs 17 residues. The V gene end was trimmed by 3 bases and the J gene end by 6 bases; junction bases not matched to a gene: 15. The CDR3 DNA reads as TGTGCCAGCAGCTTCCCGTGGGGGAGGGCCCTCCGTGATACGCAGTATTTT. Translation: CASSFPWGRALRDTQYF. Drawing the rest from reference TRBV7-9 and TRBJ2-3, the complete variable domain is DTGVSQNPRHKITKRGQNVTFRCDPISEHNRLYWYRQTLGQGPEFLTYFQNEAQLEKSRLLSDRFSAERPKGSFSTLEIQRTEQGDSAMYLCASSFPWGRALRDTQYFGPGTRLTVL.

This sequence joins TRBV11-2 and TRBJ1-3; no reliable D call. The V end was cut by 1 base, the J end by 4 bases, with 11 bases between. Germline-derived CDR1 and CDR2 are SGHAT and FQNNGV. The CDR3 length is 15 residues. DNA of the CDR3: TGTGCCAGCAGCTTAGCTAAGTCAGTGGGAAACACCATATATTTT. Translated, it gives CASSLAKSVGNTIYF. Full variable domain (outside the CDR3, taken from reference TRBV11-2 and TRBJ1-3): EAGVAQSPRYKIIEKRQSVAFWCNPISGHATLYWYQQILGQGPKLLIQFQNNGVVDDSQLPKDRFSAERLKGVDSTLKIQPAKLEDSAVYLCASSLAKSVGNTIYFGEGSWLTVV.

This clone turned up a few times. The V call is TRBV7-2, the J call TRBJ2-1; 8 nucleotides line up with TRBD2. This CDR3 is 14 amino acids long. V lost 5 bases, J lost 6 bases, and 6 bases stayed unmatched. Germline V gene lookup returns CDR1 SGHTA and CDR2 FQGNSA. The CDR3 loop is CASSLDSGTNEQFF. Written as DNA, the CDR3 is TGTGCCAGCAGCCTAGATAGCGGGACCAATGAGCAGTTCTTC. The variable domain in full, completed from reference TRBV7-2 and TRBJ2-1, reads GAGVSQSPSNKVTEKGKDVELRCDPISGHTALYWYRQSLGQGLEFLIYFQGNSAPDKSGLPSDRFSAERTGGSVSTLTIQRTQQEDSAVYLCASSLDSGTNEQFFGPGTRLTVL.

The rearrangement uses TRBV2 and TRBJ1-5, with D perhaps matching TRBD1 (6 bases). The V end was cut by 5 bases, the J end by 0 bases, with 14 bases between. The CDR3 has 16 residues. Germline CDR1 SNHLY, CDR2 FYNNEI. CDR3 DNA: TGTGCCAGCAGTACGAACAGGGAACCTAGCAATCAGCCCCAGCATTTT. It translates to CASSTNREPSNQPQHF.

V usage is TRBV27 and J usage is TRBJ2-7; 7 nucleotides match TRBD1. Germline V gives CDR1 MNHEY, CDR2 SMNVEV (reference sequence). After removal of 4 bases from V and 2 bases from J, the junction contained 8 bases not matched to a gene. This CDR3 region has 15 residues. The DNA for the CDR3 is TGTGCCAGCAGTTGGACGGGACAGAGGACCTACGAGCAGTACTTC. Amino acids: CASSWTGQRTYEQYF.

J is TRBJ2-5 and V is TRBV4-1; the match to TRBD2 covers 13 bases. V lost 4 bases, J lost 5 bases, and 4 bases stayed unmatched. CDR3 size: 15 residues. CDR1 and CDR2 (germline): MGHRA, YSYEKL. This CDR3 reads CASSPTTSGRETQYF. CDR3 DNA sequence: TGCGCCAGCAGCCCGACGACTAGCGGGAGGGAGACCCAGTACTTC.

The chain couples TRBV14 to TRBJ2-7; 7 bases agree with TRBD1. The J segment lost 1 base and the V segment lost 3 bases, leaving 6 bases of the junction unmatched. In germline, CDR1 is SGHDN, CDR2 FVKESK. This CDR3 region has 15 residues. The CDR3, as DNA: TGTGCCAGCAGCCAGCGACAGGGCAAGTCCTACGAGCAGTACTTC. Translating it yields CASSQRQGKSYEQYF.

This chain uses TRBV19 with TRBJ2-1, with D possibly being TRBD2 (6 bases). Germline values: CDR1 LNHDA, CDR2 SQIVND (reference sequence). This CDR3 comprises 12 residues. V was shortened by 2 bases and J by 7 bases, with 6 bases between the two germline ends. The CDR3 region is CASSIRGNEQFF. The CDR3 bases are TGTGCCAGTAGTATACGGGGGAATGAGCAGTTCTTC.

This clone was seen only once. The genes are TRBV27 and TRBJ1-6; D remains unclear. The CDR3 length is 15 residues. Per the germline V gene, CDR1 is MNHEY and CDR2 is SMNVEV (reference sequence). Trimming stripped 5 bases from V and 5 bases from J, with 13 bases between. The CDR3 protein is CASSAGNSHNSPLHF. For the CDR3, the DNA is TGTGCCAGCAGTGCTGGAAATTCACATAATTCACCCCTCCACTTT.

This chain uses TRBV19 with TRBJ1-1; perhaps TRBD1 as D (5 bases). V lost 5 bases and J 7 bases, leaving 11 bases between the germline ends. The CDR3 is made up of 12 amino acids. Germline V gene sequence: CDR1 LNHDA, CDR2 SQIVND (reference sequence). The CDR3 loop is CASSPGWDEAFF. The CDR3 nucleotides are TGTGCCAGTAGTCCAGGGTGGGATGAAGCTTTCTTT.

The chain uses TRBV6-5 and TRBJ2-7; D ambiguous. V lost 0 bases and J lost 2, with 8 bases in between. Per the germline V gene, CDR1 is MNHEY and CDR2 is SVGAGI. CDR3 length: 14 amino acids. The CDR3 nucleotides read TGTGCCAGCAGTTACTCGGGCTTCACCTACGAGCAGTACTTC. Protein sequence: CASSYSGFTYEQYF.

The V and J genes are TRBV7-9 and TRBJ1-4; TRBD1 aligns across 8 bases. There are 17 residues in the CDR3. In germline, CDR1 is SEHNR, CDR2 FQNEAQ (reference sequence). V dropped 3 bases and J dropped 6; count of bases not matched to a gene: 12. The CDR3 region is CASSFRPGDRRYEKLFF. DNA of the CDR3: TGTGCCAGCAGCTTCAGACCGGGGGACAGGAGATATGAAAAACTGTTTTTT.

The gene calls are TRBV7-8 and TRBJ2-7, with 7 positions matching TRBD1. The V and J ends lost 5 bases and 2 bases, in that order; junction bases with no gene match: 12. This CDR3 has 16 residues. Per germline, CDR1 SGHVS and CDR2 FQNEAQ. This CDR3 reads CASSDTPGTATYEQYF. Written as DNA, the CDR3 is TGTGCCAGCAGCGATACCCCCGGGACAGCGACCTACGAGCAGTACTTC.

The CDR3 here is CASLCTTDTQYF. CDR3 DNA sequence: TGTGCCAGCCTTTGCACCACAGATACGCAGTATTTT. The chain is built from TRBV6-1 and TRBJ2-3; D remains unclear. V dropped 8 bases and J dropped 2 bases, with 8 bases sitting between them. Germline CDR1 is MNHNS and CDR2 is SASEGT. This CDR3 has 12 residues.

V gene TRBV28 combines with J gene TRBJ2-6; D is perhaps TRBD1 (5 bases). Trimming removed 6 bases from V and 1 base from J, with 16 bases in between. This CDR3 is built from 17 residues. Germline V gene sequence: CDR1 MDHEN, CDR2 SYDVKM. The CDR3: CASSLTVSGSGANVLTF. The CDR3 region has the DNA TGTGCCAGCAGCCTGACAGTTTCCGGATCTGGGGCCAACGTCCTGACTTTC. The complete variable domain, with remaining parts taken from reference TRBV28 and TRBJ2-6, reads DVKVTQSSRYLVKRTGEKVFLECVQDMDHENMFWYRQDPGLGLRLIYFSYDVKMKEKGDIPEGYSVSREKKERFSLILESASTNQTSMYLCASSLTVSGSGANVLTFGAGSRLTVL.

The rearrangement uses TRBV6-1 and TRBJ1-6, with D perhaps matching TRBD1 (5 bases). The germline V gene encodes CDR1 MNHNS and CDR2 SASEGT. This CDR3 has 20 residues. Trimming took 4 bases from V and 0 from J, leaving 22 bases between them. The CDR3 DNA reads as TGTGCCAGCAGTGTACCGGACACCCATCGTTGGGGCTCCTATAATTCACCCCTCCACTTT. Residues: CASSVPDTHRWGSYNSPLHF.

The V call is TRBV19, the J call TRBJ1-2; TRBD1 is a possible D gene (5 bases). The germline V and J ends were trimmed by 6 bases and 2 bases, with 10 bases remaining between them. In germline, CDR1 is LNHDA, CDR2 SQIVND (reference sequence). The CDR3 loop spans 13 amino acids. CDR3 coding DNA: TGTGCCAGTAGCCCGGGGGGGAACTATGGCTACACCTTC. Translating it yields CASSPGGNYGYTF.